Following are 17 T cell receptor beta chains from one sample sequenced in a study of T cells after yellow fever vaccination (dated by TCRdb to the late 2010s). Preparation of the library involved 5' RACE. Sequencing was performed on an Illumina NovaSeq 6000. TCRdb's own reprocessing of the public reads used fastp at Q25 and MiXCR and kept productive beta chains. Each entry is one CDR3 protein sequence, shown with its most common DNA and genes. A total of about 220,000 distinct CDR3 sequences appear in this sample, 3.2% of them only once. The ten biggest clones cover roughly 3% of the sample. The label giving this sample's treatment or condition can be read as: live attenuated yellow fever vaccine strain. Sequenced material: CD4+ T cells sorted from PBMCs, taken 10 days after the yellow fever booster vaccination. The receptors originated from a man between 18 and 35 years old who received the YFV17D yellow fever vaccine.

This clonotype was found many times. The rearrangement uses TRBV7-2 and TRBJ1-1; TRBD1 is a possible D gene (5 bases). CDR3 size: 15 residues. V dropped 2 bases and J dropped 1 base, with 11 bases sitting between them. Germline assignment: CDR1 SGHTA and CDR2 FQGNSA. Here the CDR3 reads CASSLTGLRNTEAFF. Written as DNA, the CDR3 is TGTGCCAGCAGCTTAACGGGACTGCGGAACACTGAAGCTTTCTTT.

In this sample, this clonotype turned up many times. The chain recombines TRBV5-8 with TRBJ2-1; no definite D call. The length of the CDR3 is 13 residues. From germline, CDR1 is SGHTS and CDR2 YDEGEE. The germline V and J ends were trimmed by 6 bases and 4 bases, with 11 bases remaining between them. The chain's CDR3 is CASTMGIYNEQFF. CDR3 bases: TGTGCCAGCACCATGGGGATATACAATGAGCAGTTCTTC.

This clonotype was recorded many times. The chain carries TRBV14 and TRBJ2-5; D uncertain. Germline CDR1 SGHDN, CDR2 FVKESK. V was cut by 0 bases and J by 7 bases, with 9 bases left in between. CDR3 length equals 13 residues. The CDR3 loop is CASSQDVVGTQYF. The CDR3 DNA reads as TGTGCCAGCAGCCAAGATGTAGTGGGGACCCAGTACTTC.

This clonotype appeared a few times. J is TRBJ2-7 and V is TRBV18, with D possibly TRBD2 on 6 matching bases. V shed 1 base and J shed 7 bases, with 14 bases lying between them. Germline V lookup: CDR1 KGHSH, CDR2 LQKENI. CDR3 length: 14 residues. CDR3 amino acids: CASSPRYGAGEQYV. The CDR3 DNA is TGTGCCAGCTCACCACGATATGGCGCGGGAGAGCAGTACGTC.

The rearrangement uses TRBV4-3 and TRBJ2-1, with a weak D call TRBD2 (6 bases). There are 18 residues in the CDR3. CDR1 is LGHNA and CDR2 is YSLEER in the germline V gene. Trimming removed 3 bases at V and 0 bases at J, with 18 bases between. CDR3 loop: CASSHTPAGLSSYNEQFF. DNA of the CDR3: TGCGCCAGCAGCCACACTCCAGCGGGTCTAAGCTCCTACAATGAGCAGTTCTTC.

The sample holds a few counts of this clonotype. The chain couples TRBV5-1 to TRBJ2-1; 9 positions match TRBD1. V dropped 4 bases and J dropped 9; count of bases not matched to a gene: 5. This CDR3 spans 13 amino acids. CDR1 and CDR2 from the germline V gene are SGHRS and YFSETQ. CDR3: CASSRDRAGEQFF. Here the CDR3 DNA reads TGCGCCAGCAGCCGGGACAGGGCGGGTGAGCAGTTCTTC.

At least ten counts were recorded for this clonotype. The chain is built from TRBV5-1 and TRBJ1-4, with D tentatively TRBD1 (6 bases). V lost 3 bases, J lost 8 bases, and 23 bases lay in between. The CDR3 is 17 amino acids. CDR1 is SGHRS, CDR2 YFSETQ, per germline. CDR3 DNA sequence: TGCGCCAGCAGCTCAGGGGCGACGGTTTCTGGTGGAGAAAAACTGTTTTTT. It yields the protein CASSSGATVSGGEKLFF.

In this sample, this clonotype turned up many times. The V and J genes are TRBV10-3 and TRBJ1-5; D is possibly TRBD1 (6 bases). The CDR3 is 12 amino acids. V was pared by 6 bases and J by 4 bases, with 7 bases between. CDR1 and CDR2 (germline): ENHRY, SYGVKD. CDR3 residues: CAISQGNQPQHF. The CDR3 DNA sequence: TGTGCCATCAGCCAGGGGAATCAGCCCCAGCATTTT.

This clonotype was picked up a small number of times. J is TRBJ2-4 and V is TRBV12-3 or TRBV12-4, with a weak D call TRBD2 (6 bases). This CDR3 is built from 13 residues. Trimming took off 11 bases at V and 6 bases at J, with 17 bases between the two ends. CDR3 amino acids: CASSLGGRNIQYF. CDR3 in DNA: TGTGCCTCCTCCTTGGGGGGTCGAAACATTCAGTACTTC.

V is TRBV5-1 and J is TRBJ1-1; D call uncertain. V was pared by 0 bases and J by 0 bases, with 18 bases between. The germline V gene encodes CDR1 SGHRS and CDR2 YFSETQ. This CDR3 is built from 18 residues. The DNA for the CDR3 is TGCGCCAGCAGCTTGGACCCCCTTGCAGGCGGGATGAACACTGAAGCTTTCTTT. It yields the protein CASSLDPLAGGMNTEAFF.

This clonotype was detected many times. The chain couples TRBV7-2 to TRBJ2-7; 9 bases match TRBD2. Germline-derived CDR1 and CDR2 are SGHTA and FQGNSA. V lost 2 bases and J lost 6; bases outside the gene matches: 8. CDR3 size: 15 residues. CDR3 region: CASSLNWAGGTEQYF. In nucleotides, the CDR3 is TGTGCCAGCAGCTTAAACTGGGCGGGGGGGACCGAGCAGTACTTC.

This clonotype was detected a few times. The rearrangement links TRBV5-1 to TRBJ1-4; D is ambiguous. V shed 5 bases and J shed 8 bases, with 22 bases lying between them. Germline loops: CDR1 SGHRS, CDR2 YFSETQ. The length of the CDR3 is 16 residues. Here the CDR3 DNA reads TGCGCCAGCAGTCCTCCCAACTTGAACGGCGGGGAAAAACTGTTTTTT. It encodes CASSPPNLNGGEKLFF. Drawing the rest from reference TRBV5-1 and TRBJ1-4, the complete variable domain is KAGVTQTPRYLIKTRGQQVTLSCSPISGHRSVSWYQQTPGQGLQFLFEYFSETQRNKGNFPGRFSGRQFSNSRSEMNVSTLELGDSALYLCASSPPNLNGGEKLFFGSGTQLSVL.

The table lists this clonotype with a count of one. The genes are TRBV20-1 and TRBJ2-5; 8 bases line up with TRBD2. Germline V gene lookup returns CDR1 DFQATT and CDR2 SNEGSKA (reference sequence). CDR3 length: 12 amino acids. V was pared by 3 bases and J by 5 bases, with 2 bases of the junction left unmatched. The CDR3 sequence: CSASGGAETQYF. For the CDR3, the DNA is TGCAGTGCTAGCGGGGGGGCGGAGACCCAGTACTTC.

This chain connects TRBV5-4 to TRBJ2-1; 15 bases line up with TRBD2. Germline CDR1 is SGHNT and CDR2 is YYREEE (reference sequence). The V segment lost 2 bases and the J segment 10 bases; nucleotides outside the gene matches: 7. The CDR3 has 16 amino acids. CDR3 protein: CASSFPGLAGGREQFF. Here the CDR3 DNA reads TGTGCCAGCAGCTTCCCGGGACTAGCGGGGGGTAGGGAGCAGTTCTTC. Variable domain in full (rest from reference TRBV5-4 and TRBJ2-1): ETGVTQSPTHLIKTRGQQVTLRCSSQSGHNTVSWYQQALGQGPQFIFQYYREEENGRGNFPPRFSGLQFPNYSSELNVNALELDDSALYLCASSFPGLAGGREQFFGPGTRLTVL.

This clonotype was counted at least ten times. This chain connects TRBV5-1 to TRBJ2-1; 10 bases line up with TRBD1. The germline V gene encodes CDR1 SGHRS and CDR2 YFSETQ. This CDR3 region has 15 residues. The junction had 4 bases not matched to a gene; V was cut back by 4 bases and J by 3 bases. CDR3: CASSQDRGHYNEQFF. DNA of the CDR3: TGCGCCAGCAGCCAAGACAGGGGGCACTACAATGAGCAGTTCTTC.

This chain uses TRBV19 with TRBJ2-5; the D gene is possibly TRBD1 (6 bases). Germline CDR1 LNHDA, CDR2 SQIVND (reference sequence). With 8 bases removed from V and 5 bases from J, the gap between germline ends came to 9 bases. The CDR3 runs to 11 residues. The CDR3 nucleotides are TGTGCCAGTCGACAGGCGGAGACCCAGTACTTC. Translated, it gives CASRQAETQYF.

The chain couples TRBV6-5 to TRBJ1-2; tentative D call: TRBD1 (6 bases). CDR3 length: 17 amino acids. V lost 3 bases and J lost 5, with 22 bases in between. Germline CDR1 is MNHEY and CDR2 is SVGAGI. CDR3 region: CASSYLDGQQGRYGYTF. The CDR3 bases are TGTGCCAGCAGTTATTTAGACGGGCAACAGGGTCGTTATGGCTACACCTTC.